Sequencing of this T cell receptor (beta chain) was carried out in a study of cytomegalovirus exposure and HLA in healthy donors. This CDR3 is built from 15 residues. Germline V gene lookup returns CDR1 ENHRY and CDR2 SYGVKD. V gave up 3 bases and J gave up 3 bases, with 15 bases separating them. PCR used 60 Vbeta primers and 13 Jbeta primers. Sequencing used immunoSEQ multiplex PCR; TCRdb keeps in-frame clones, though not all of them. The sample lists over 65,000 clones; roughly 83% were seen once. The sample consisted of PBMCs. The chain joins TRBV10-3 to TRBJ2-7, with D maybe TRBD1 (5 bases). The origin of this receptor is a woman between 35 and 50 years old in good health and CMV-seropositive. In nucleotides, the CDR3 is TGTGCCATCAGTGATAGTAAGGGTAGGGGCTACGAGCAGTACTTC. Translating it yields CAISDSKGRGYEQYF.